One and the same sample provided the 30 T cell receptor beta chains below, sequenced in a study of shared clonotypes between healthy human individuals. Only in-frame clones appear in the TCRdb table, and some are missing; sequencing was by immunoSEQ multiplex PCR. The table has roughly 1,500,000 clones, 98% seen once; the top ten hold over 0.3%. Sequenced material: naive CD4+ T cells sorted from blood. The subset was: CD45RA+ positively selected. These receptors came from a man aged 25 to 45 in good health.

V is TRBV11-2 and J is TRBJ2-5, with TRBD2 as a possible D gene (6 bases). Germline CDR1 reads SGHAT; CDR2 reads FQNNGV. The CDR3 length is 14 residues. Deletions cut 4 bases from V and 5 bases from J, with 14 bases between. CDR3 sequence (DNA): TGTGCCAGCAGCTCTGAGCCGGAGGGGGAGACCCAGTACTTC. It yields the protein CASSSEPEGETQYF.

The chain is built from TRBV30 and TRBJ2-7; weak D call: TRBD2 (5 bases). Per germline, CDR1 GTSNPN and CDR2 SVGIG (reference sequence). The CDR3 covers 12 residues. The V end was cut by 2 bases, the J end by 3 bases, with 8 bases between. For the CDR3, the DNA is TGTGCCTGGAGTCCCCGGGACTACGAGCAGTACTTC. Translation: CAWSPRDYEQYF.

The chain joins TRBV7-9 to TRBJ2-7; 7 bases line up with TRBD1. The CDR3 length is 15 residues. After removal of 2 bases from V and 5 bases from J, the junction contained 9 bases not matched to a gene. Germline CDR1 and CDR2: SEHNR and FQNEAQ (reference sequence). CDR3 DNA: TGTGCCAGCAGCTTATTAGGGGGCGTGAGGAACGAGCAGTACTTC. This sequence encodes CASSLLGGVRNEQYF.

The chain joins TRBV25-1 to TRBJ2-7, with TRBD2 as a possible D gene (5 bases). CDR3 length equals 11 residues. Germline values: CDR1 MGHDK, CDR2 SYGVNS. V shed 11 bases and J shed 4 bases, with 12 bases lying between them. The CDR3 coding sequence is TGTGCCTGCCGCGGGTTTTACGAGCAGTACTTC. It specifies CACRGFYEQYF.

The chain has TRBV19 and TRBJ2-2; 14 nucleotides align to TRBD2. Germline values: CDR1 LNHDA, CDR2 SQIVND (reference sequence). The CDR3 extends over 17 amino acids. The J segment lost 7 bases and the V segment lost 5 bases, leaving 9 bases of the junction unmatched. The CDR3 reads CASSLPTSGRAHGELFF. DNA for the CDR3: TGTGCCAGTAGTTTACCGACTAGCGGGAGGGCCCACGGGGAGCTGTTTTTT.

The chain carries TRBV14 and TRBJ2-2, with D tentatively TRBD2 (6 bases). Looked up from germline, CDR1 is SGHDN and CDR2 is FVKESK. This CDR3 is built from 19 residues. Trimming took off 1 base at V and 6 bases at J, with 24 bases between the two ends. CDR3 DNA: TGTGCCAGCAGCCAAGTGGGGGACTTTTCCGGGAGTGTCGCCGGGGAGCTGTTTTTT. Its protein is CASSQVGDFSGSVAGELFF.

The chain couples TRBV14 to TRBJ1-5; D remains ambiguous. Germline CDR1 SGHDN, CDR2 FVKESK. Trimming cost V 5 bases and J 0 bases, with 5 bases left between them. The CDR3 is made up of 13 amino acids. CDR3 bases: TGTGCCAGCAGCTGGGATAGCAATCAGCCCCAGCATTTT. This sequence encodes CASSWDSNQPQHF. Together with reference TRBV14 and TRBJ1-5, the CDR3 gives the full variable domain: EAGVTQFPSHSVIEKGQTVTLRCDPISGHDNLYWYRRVMGKEIKFLLHFVKESKQDESGMPNNRFLAERTGGTYSTLKVQPAELEDSGVYFCASSWDSNQPQHFGDGTRLSIL.

This clone was seen once. Other DNA sequences in this sample translate to the same CDR3. The chain recombines TRBV5-1 with TRBJ2-2; D perhaps matches TRBD1 (5 bases). Trimming took off 0 bases at V and 2 bases at J, with 8 bases between the two ends. Germline V gene sequence: CDR1 SGHRS, CDR2 YFSETQ. The CDR3 runs to 15 residues. CDR3 sequence reads: CASSLATGNTGELFF. CDR3 DNA: TGCGCCAGCAGCTTGGCCACAGGAAACACCGGGGAGCTGTTTTTT.

The chain joins TRBV18 to TRBJ2-7; possible D gene TRBD1, 5 bases. The CDR3 is made up of 13 amino acids. Trimming shortened V by 5 bases and J by 5 bases, and 13 bases separated the two germline ends. Germline V gene data show CDR1 as KGHSH and CDR2 as LQKENI. The chain's CDR3 is CASSRMTEDEQYF. CDR3 DNA: TGTGCCAGCTCAAGAATGACAGAGGACGAGCAGTACTTC.

This chain links TRBV4-1 with TRBJ2-2; tentatively, D is TRBD1 (5 bases). This CDR3 is built from 16 residues. V gave up 4 bases and J gave up 0 bases, with 12 bases separating them. Germline loops: CDR1 MGHRA, CDR2 YSYEKL. In DNA form, the CDR3 reads TGCGCCAGCAGCCCAATGGGGCAGCCGAACACCGGGGAGCTGTTTTTT. The encoded protein is CASSPMGQPNTGELFF.

V gene TRBV4-1 combines with J gene TRBJ2-1, with D perhaps matching TRBD1 (5 bases). Germline CDR1 and CDR2: MGHRA and YSYEKL. CDR3 length: 15 amino acids. V was shortened by 3 bases and J by 2 bases, with 11 bases between the two germline ends. For the CDR3, the DNA is TGCGCCAGCAGCCAGGGCCAAGGGGCCTACAATGAGCAGTTCTTC. This codes for CASSQGQGAYNEQFF.

The chain recombines TRBV2 with TRBJ2-3; TRBD2 aligns across 10 bases. The CDR3 loop spans 15 amino acids. V lost 5 bases and J lost 2; bases outside the gene matches: 4. The germline gives CDR1 SNHLY, CDR2 FYNNEI. CDR3 nucleotide sequence: TGTGCCAGCAGTCCTAGCGGGAGTTACACAGATACGCAGTATTTT. Encoded protein: CASSPSGSYTDTQYF.

V gene TRBV7-6 combines with J gene TRBJ1-2; D ambiguous. This CDR3 comprises 15 residues. V was pared by 5 bases and J by 4 bases, with 17 bases between. Germline V gene sequence: CDR1 SGHVS, CDR2 FNYEAQ. CDR3 region: CASSPDPGKSYGYTF. For the CDR3, the DNA is TGTGCCAGCAGCCCCGACCCCGGGAAGAGCTATGGCTACACCTTC.

The gene calls are TRBV7-2 and TRBJ2-7; D uncertain. Trimming left V 3 bases short and J 5 bases short, with 5 bases between. This CDR3 is built from 11 residues. CDR1 and CDR2 from the germline V gene are SGHTA and FQGNSA. In DNA form, the CDR3 reads TGTGCCAGCAGCTTTTCAAACGAGCAGTACTTC. It translates to CASSFSNEQYF. The whole variable domain, remainder taken from reference TRBV7-2 and TRBJ2-7, is GAGVSQSPSNKVTEKGKDVELRCDPISGHTALYWYRQSLGQGLEFLIYFQGNSAPDKSGLPSDRFSAERTGGSVSTLTIQRTQQEDSAVYLCASSFSNEQYFGPGTRLTVT.

J is TRBJ2-2 and V is TRBV7-2, with a tentative D call TRBD1 (5 bases). The CDR3 has 16 residues. V lost 3 bases and J 0 bases, leaving 11 bases between the germline ends. Germline loops: CDR1 SGHTA, CDR2 FQGNSA. Here the CDR3 DNA reads TGTGCCAGCAGCTTTCAGGGATCCGCGAACACCGGGGAGCTGTTTTTT. This sequence encodes CASSFQGSANTGELFF.

The gene calls are TRBV15 and TRBJ2-7; no reliable D call. The CDR3 spans 12 residues. In germline, CDR1 is LNHNV, CDR2 YYDKDF (reference sequence). V was clipped by 4 bases and J by 5 bases, with 9 bases between them. CDR3 DNA sequence: TGTGCCACCAGCACCGGGTTCGACGAGCAGTACTTC. Protein product: CATSTGFDEQYF.

The CDR3 sequence is CASSPRDYERLFF. The CDR3 DNA follows: TGTGCCAGCAGTCCCCGGGACTATGAAAGGCTGTTTTTT. This rearrangement joins TRBV6-6 to TRBJ1-4; D possibly corresponds to TRBD1 (5 bases). The germline V and J ends were trimmed by 5 bases and 14 bases, with 18 bases remaining between them. Germline values: CDR1 MNHNY, CDR2 SVGAGI (reference sequence). This CDR3 has 13 residues.

The chain has TRBV20-1 and TRBJ2-7; D gene unclear. The germline gives CDR1 DFQATT, CDR2 SNEGSKA (reference sequence). V shed 6 bases and J shed 4 bases, with 7 bases lying between them. This CDR3 comprises 10 residues. The CDR3 nucleotides read TGCAGTGCGAACAATTACGAGCAGTACTTC. Amino acid sequence: CSANNYEQYF.

The chain links TRBV11-2 to TRBJ1-2; D call uncertain. The V and J ends lost 6 bases and 4 bases respectively, with 12 bases between them. CDR3 size: 13 residues. In germline, CDR1 is SGHAT, CDR2 FQNNGV. Here the CDR3 reads CASSRDSGYGYTF. The CDR3 nucleotides read TGTGCCAGCAGTAGGGATTCGGGCTATGGCTACACCTTC. The full variable domain, completed using reference TRBV11-2 and TRBJ1-2, is EAGVAQSPRYKIIEKRQSVAFWCNPISGHATLYWYQQILGQGPKLLIQFQNNGVVDDSQLPKDRFSAERLKGVDSTLKIQPAKLEDSAVYLCASSRDSGYGYTFGSGTRLTVV.

This chain uses TRBV30 with TRBJ1-5; unclear D gene. The CDR3 is made up of 13 amino acids. Germline CDR1 GTSNPN, CDR2 SVGIG (reference sequence). V gave up 5 bases and J gave up 2 bases, with 10 bases separating them. CDR3 DNA sequence: TGTGCCTGGCGGGTTTTGGGCAATCAGCCCCAGCATTTT. Amino acid sequence: CAWRVLGNQPQHF.

This chain connects TRBV29-1 to TRBJ1-3; D gene unclear. The CDR3 is made up of 13 amino acids. Between the trimmed V and J ends, which lost 4 bases and 0 bases, there was a span of 7 bases. Germline V lookup: CDR1 SQVTM, CDR2 ANQGSEA. In DNA form, the CDR3 reads TGCAGCGTTGGGTCTAACTCTGGAAACACCATATATTTT. This gives the protein CSVGSNSGNTIYF.

The chain employs TRBV5-1 and TRBJ1-1; maybe TRBD1 (6 bases). V was trimmed by 2 bases and J by 0 bases, leaving 11 bases between them. Germline assignment: CDR1 SGHRS and CDR2 YFSETQ. The CDR3 runs 15 residues. The CDR3 loop is CASSLGDTMNTEAFF. The CDR3 coding sequence is TGCGCCAGCAGCTTAGGGGACACTATGAACACTGAAGCTTTCTTT.

The chain joins TRBV18 to TRBJ2-3; no reliable D call. The germline V gene encodes CDR1 KGHSH and CDR2 LQKENI. Trimming took off 3 bases at V and 1 base at J, with 14 bases between the two ends. The CDR3 is 16 amino acids. The DNA for the CDR3 is TGTGCCAGCTCACCGGGGTTTGGTGGGGGCACAGATACGCAGTATTTT. Translation: CASSPGFGGGTDTQYF.

The chain employs TRBV9 and TRBJ2-5; TRBD1 aligns across 8 bases. This CDR3 region has 15 residues. V shed 0 bases and J 0 bases; nucleotides not matched to a gene: 1. The germline V gene encodes CDR1 SGDLS and CDR2 YYNGEE. The CDR3 nucleotides are TGTGCCAGCAGCGTAGGGACAGGGCACCAAGAGACCCAGTACTTC. Its protein is CASSVGTGHQETQYF.

This chain uses TRBV9 with TRBJ1-2; 7 bases align to TRBD1. Germline lookup yields CDR1 SGDLS and CDR2 YYNGEE. Germline trimming cut 0 bases from V and 3 bases from J; bases unmatched to any gene: 5. There are 15 residues in the CDR3. The CDR3 is CASSVAGTADYGYTF. The CDR3 DNA sequence: TGTGCCAGCAGCGTAGCTGGGACAGCGGACTATGGCTACACCTTC.

The chain links TRBV7-6 to TRBJ2-7; the D call may be TRBD1 or TRBD2 (5 bases each). This CDR3 region has 15 residues. Trimming took 5 bases from V and 2 from J, leaving 16 bases between them. The V gene's germline CDR1 is SGHVS and CDR2 FNYEAQ. The CDR3: CASSQGPDLTYEQYF. Here the CDR3 DNA reads TGTGCCAGCAGCCAGGGACCCGACTTAACCTACGAGCAGTACTTC.

The J gene is TRBJ2-7, the V gene TRBV10-1; TRBD1 matches at 7 bases. With 2 bases clipped from V and 6 bases from J, the junction kept 7 bases outside the gene matches. In germline, CDR1 is WNHNN, CDR2 SYGVQD (reference sequence). CDR3 length: 14 residues. The CDR3, as DNA: TGCGCCAGCAGTGAGGGCCTGACAGGGTCCGAGCAGTACTTC. The encoded protein is CASSEGLTGSEQYF.

The chain recombines TRBV20-1 with TRBJ1-1; the D is unclear. Trimming left V 7 bases short and J 1 base short, with 7 bases between. This CDR3 has 11 residues. Germline CDR1 and CDR2: DFQATT and SNEGSKA (reference sequence). The CDR3 reads CSVDRNTEAFF. CDR3 bases: TGCAGTGTAGATCGGAACACTGAAGCTTTCTTT.

This chain joins TRBV28 and TRBJ2-2; no clear D. Looked up from germline, CDR1 is MDHEN and CDR2 is SYDVKM. The CDR3 length is 14 residues. Trimming removed 2 bases at V and 4 bases at J, with 8 bases between. The CDR3 here is CASSLHRSTGELFF. The CDR3 region has the DNA TGTGCCAGCAGTTTACACAGAAGCACCGGGGAGCTGTTTTTT.

The genes are TRBV7-8 and TRBJ2-3, with 10 bases that match TRBD2. CDR1 is SGHVS, CDR2 FQNEAQ, per germline. With V trimmed by 7 bases and J by 5 bases, 21 bases remained unmatched. CDR3 length equals 19 residues. CDR3 sequence reads: CASTRRGIGLAGAGDTQYF. In DNA, the CDR3 is TGTGCCAGCACCCGAAGGGGAATTGGTCTAGCGGGAGCAGGAGATACGCAGTATTTT.